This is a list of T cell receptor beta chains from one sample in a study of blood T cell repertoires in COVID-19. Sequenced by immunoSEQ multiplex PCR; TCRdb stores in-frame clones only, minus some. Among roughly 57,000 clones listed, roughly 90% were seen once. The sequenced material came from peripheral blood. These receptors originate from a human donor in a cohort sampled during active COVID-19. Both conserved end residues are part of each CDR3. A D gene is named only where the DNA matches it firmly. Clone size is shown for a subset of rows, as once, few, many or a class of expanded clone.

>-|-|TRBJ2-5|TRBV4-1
CASSLPPLGQGPGTQYF
TGCGCCAGCAGCCTCCCCCCCCTCGGGCAGGGTCCAGGGACCCAGTACTTC
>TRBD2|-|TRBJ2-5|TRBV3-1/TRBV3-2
CASSQDLSSGGQETQYF
TGTGCCAGCAGCCAAGATTTGTCCAGCGGGGGGCAAGAGACCCAGTACTTC
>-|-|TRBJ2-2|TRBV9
CASSPAEEPNTGELFF
TGTGCCAGCAGCCCTGCTGAAGAGCCGAACACCGGGGAGCTGTTTTTT
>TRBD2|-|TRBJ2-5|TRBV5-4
CASRPGTSRETQYF
TGTGCCAGCAGACCAGGGACTAGCCGGGAGACCCAGTACTTC
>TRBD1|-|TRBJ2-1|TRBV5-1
CASSLRTGAYNEQFF
TGCGCCAGCAGCTTAAGAACAGGGGCTTACAATGAGCAGTTCTTC
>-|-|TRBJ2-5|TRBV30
CAWSAQPGETQYF
TGTGCCTGGAGTGCCCAGCCGGGGGAGACCCAGTACTTC
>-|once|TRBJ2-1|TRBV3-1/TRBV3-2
CASSLLGAYNEQFF
TGTGCCAGCAGCCTCCTAGGAGCCTACAATGAGCAGTTCTTC
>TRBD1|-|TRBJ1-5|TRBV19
CASSAGGHSNQPQHF
TGTGCCAGTAGCGCAGGGGGACATAGCAATCAGCCCCAGCATTTT
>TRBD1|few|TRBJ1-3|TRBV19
CASSIGDRVGNTIYF
TGTGCCAGTAGTATAGGGGACAGGGTCGGAAACACCATATATTTT
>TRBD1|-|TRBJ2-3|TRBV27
CASSLVTGANTQYF
TGTGCCAGCAGTTTAGTGACAGGGGCAAATACGCAGTATTTT
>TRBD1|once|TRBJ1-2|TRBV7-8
CASSFYRGIVLGYTF
TGTGCCAGCAGCTTTTACAGGGGAATAGTACTTGGCTACACCTTC
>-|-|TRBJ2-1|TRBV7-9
CASSLVGEGGWFF
TGTGCCAGCAGCTTAGTTGGCGAGGGGGGGTGGTTCTTC